This TCR beta chain was retrieved from a study of T cell repertoires in cytomegalovirus infection. Study as a whole: Recently identified HLA-C-restricted and well-studied HLA-B-restricted CMV epitopes were used. CMV infection together with matching HLA type was indicated by public TCR beta signatures. Study-wide results and caveats: HLA-C-restricted CMV-specific TCR beta clonotypes were dominant in the ex vivo response.

Via MiXCR, TCRdb re-called the reads, giving one row per CDR3 protein. The profile shows roughly 500,000 distinct CDR3 sequences, 25% to 35% of them singletons. Looked up from germline, CDR1 is DFQATT and CDR2 is SNEGSKA (reference sequence). The CDR3 sequence is 14 residues long. The V end was cut by 6 bases, the J end by 0 bases, with 11 bases between. A word on this clonotype: The antigen is not known.

The sequence came from a human donor in good health (CMV status not recorded). Some clones in this sample may be carry-over from other donors' samples. The material sequenced was cultured PBMCs, taken from culture after CMV antigen stimulation. The J gene is TRBJ2-2, the V gene TRBV20-1; TRBD1 might be the D (6 bases). This chain's CDR3 is CSAPGHSNTGELFF. DNA of the CDR3: TGCAGTGCCCCGGGACATTCGAACACCGGGGAGCTGTTTTTT.